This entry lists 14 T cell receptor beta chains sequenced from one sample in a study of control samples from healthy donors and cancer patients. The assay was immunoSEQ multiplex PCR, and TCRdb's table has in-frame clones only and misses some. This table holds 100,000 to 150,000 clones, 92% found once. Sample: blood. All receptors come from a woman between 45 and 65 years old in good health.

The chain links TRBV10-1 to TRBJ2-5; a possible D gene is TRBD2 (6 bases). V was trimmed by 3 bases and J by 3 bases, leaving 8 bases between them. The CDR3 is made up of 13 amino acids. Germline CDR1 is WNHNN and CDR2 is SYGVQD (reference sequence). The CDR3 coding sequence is TGCGCCAGCAGTGACGGGGGAAAAGAGACCCAGTACTTC. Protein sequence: CASSDGGKETQYF.

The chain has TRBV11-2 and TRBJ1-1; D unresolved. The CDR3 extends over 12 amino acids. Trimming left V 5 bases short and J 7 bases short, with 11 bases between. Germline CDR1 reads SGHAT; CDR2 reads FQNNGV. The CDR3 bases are TGTGCCAGCAGCCCGATGAGGAGTGAAGCTTTCTTT. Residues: CASSPMRSEAFF.

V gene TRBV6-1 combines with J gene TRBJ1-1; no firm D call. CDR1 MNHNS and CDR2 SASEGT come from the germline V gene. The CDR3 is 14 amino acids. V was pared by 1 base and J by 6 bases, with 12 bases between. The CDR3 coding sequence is TGTGCCAGCAGTGAAGGAGGGTCGGTCGCTGAAGCTTTCTTT. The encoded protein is CASSEGGSVAEAFF.

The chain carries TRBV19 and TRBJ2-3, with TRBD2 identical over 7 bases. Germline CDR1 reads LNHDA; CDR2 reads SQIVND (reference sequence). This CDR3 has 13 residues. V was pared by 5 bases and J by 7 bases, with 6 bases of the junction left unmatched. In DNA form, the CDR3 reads TGTGCCAGTAGTTTCGGTAGCGGGTATACGCAGTATTTT. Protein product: CASSFGSGYTQYF.

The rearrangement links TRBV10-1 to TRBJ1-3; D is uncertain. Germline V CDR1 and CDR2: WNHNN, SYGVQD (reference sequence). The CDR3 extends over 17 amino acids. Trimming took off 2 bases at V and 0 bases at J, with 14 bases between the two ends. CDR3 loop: CASSENMGPSSGNTIYF. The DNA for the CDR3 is TGCGCCAGCAGTGAGAATATGGGTCCGAGCTCTGGAAACACCATATATTTT.

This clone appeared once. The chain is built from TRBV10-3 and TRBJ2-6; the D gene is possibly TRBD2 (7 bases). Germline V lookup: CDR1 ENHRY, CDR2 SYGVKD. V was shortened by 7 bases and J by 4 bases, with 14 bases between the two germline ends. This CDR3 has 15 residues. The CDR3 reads CAIKRDISGANVLTF. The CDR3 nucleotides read TGTGCCATCAAGCGGGACATCTCCGGGGCCAACGTCCTGACTTTC.

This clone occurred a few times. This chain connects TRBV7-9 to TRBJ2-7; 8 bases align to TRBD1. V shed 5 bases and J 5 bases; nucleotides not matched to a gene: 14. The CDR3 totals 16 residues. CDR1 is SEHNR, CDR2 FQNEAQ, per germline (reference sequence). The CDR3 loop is CASSPPTPDRADEQYF. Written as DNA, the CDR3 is TGTGCCAGCAGCCCTCCTACCCCGGACAGGGCCGACGAGCAGTACTTC.

The CDR3 sequence is CASSLNNGNTIYF. Written as DNA, the CDR3 is TGTGCCAGCAGCTTGAACAATGGAAACACCATATATTTT. The chain has TRBV11-3 and TRBJ1-3; no clear D gene. Germline loops: CDR1 SGHNT, CDR2 YENEEA. This CDR3 contains 13 residues. V lost 3 bases to trimming and J lost 3 bases, with 6 bases between them.

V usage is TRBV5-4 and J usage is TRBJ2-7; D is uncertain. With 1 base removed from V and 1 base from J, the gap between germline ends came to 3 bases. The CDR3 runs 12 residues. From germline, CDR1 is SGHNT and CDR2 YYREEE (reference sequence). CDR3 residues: CASSLFSYEQYF. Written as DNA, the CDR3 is TGTGCCAGCAGCTTGTTTTCCTACGAGCAGTACTTC. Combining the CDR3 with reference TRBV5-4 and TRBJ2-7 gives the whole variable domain ETGVTQSPTHLIKTRGQQVTLRCSSQSGHNTVSWYQQALGQGPQFIFQYYREEENGRGNFPPRFSGLQFPNYSSELNVNALELDDSALYLCASSLFSYEQYFGPGTRLTVT.

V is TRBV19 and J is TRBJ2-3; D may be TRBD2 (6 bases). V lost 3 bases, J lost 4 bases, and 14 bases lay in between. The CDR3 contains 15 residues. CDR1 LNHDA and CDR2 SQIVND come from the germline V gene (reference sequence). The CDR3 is CASSMRAGSADTQYF. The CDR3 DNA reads TGTGCCAGTAGTATGAGGGCGGGGTCCGCAGATACGCAGTATTTT. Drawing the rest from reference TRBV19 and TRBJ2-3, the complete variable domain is DGGITQSPKYLFRKEGQNVTLSCEQNLNHDAMYWYRQDPGQGLRLIYYSQIVNDFQKGDIAEGYSVSREKKESFPLTVTSAQKNPTAFYLCASSMRAGSADTQYFGPGTRLTVL.

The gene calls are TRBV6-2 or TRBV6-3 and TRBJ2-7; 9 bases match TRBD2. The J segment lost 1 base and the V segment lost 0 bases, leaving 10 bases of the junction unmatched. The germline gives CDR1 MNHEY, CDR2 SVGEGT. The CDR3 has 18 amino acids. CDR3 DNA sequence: TGTGCCAGCAGTTACTCGAGGCCGACTAGCGGACTTTCCTACGAGCAGTACTTC. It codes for CASSYSRPTSGLSYEQYF.

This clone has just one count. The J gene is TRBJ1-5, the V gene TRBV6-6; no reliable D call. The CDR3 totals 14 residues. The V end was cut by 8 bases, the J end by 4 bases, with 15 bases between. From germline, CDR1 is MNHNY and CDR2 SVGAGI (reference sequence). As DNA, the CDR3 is TGTGCCAGCGGAGCCGAGTTTCAGAATCAGCCCCAGCATTTT. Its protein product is CASGAEFQNQPQHF.

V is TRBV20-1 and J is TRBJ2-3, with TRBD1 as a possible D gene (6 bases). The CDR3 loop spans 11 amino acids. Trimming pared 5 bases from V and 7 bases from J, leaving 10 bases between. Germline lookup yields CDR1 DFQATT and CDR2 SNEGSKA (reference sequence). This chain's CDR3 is CSAETGNTQYF. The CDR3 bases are TGCAGTGCTGAAACAGGGAATACGCAGTATTTT.

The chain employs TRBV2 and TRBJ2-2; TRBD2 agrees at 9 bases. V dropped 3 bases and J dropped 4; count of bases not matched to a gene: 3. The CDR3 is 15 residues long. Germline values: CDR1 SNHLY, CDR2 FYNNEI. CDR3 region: CASSERGGLTGELFF. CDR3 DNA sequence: TGTGCCAGCAGTGAGCGGGGGGGCCTCACCGGGGAGCTGTTTTTT.